This T cell receptor beta chain was captured in a study of T cells in Graves' hyperthyroidism and ophthalmopathy. Study background: The blood sample was taken at first diagnosis, before treatment began.

Amplified TCR beta CDR3 regions derived from RNA transcripts. The HTBI primer set drove a first-round RT-PCR of the TCR CDR3. TCRdb reprocessed the multiplex PCR reads with MiXCR, giving one entry per CDR3 protein. The sample shows approximately 640,000 distinct CDR3 sequences, 15% to 20% of them seen only once. The trim removed 7 bases at V and 6 bases at J, leaving 29 bases unmatched. The CDR3 totals 21 residues. Uncontrolled infection, other autoimmune disease, pregnancy or lactation led to exclusion. The study based diagnoses on clinical symptoms, serum thyroxine and TRAb, thyroid ultrasound and orbital computed tomography.

The genes are TRBV12-3 or TRBV12-4 and TRBJ2-1; 8 bases align to TRBD2. The sequencing input was blood. The TCR sequence derives from a woman between 25 and 40 years old with Graves' hyperthyroidism. In DNA form, the CDR3 reads TGTGCCAGCACCGATTTACGGAGAGGCCTCTCCAAGCGGGAGTTTGCCAATGAGCAGTTCTTC. This gives the protein CASTDLRRGLSKREFANEQFF.